The clone carrying this T cell receptor (beta chain) was detected ten times or more. Its specificity is unknown. Each CDR3 protein is one row after TCRdb ran MiXCR on the reads. The sample has approximately 490,000 distinct CDR3 sequences, approximately 11% seen once; the top ten hold more than 8.5%. These data belong to a study of T cell repertoires in cytomegalovirus infection. Looking at the study overall: CMV infection together with matching HLA type was indicated by public TCR beta signatures. Study-level points and caveats: Identification of carriers of CMV plus the relevant HLA was performed using cumulative public TCR beta family frequency. HLA-C-restricted CMV-specific TCR beta clonotypes were dominant in the ex vivo response.

The CDR3 consists of 11 residues. Trimming took 8 bases from V and 7 from J, leaving 6 bases between them. Sequences were obtained from PBMCs. The V and J genes are TRBV12-3 or TRBV12-4 and TRBJ1-6, with unresolved D. This TCR was recovered from a human donor in good health (CMV status not recorded). Some clones in this sample may be carry-over from other donors' samples. The CDR3 region is CASSVNSPLHF. The CDR3 DNA reads as TGTGCCAGCTCGGTAAATTCACCCCTCCACTTT.